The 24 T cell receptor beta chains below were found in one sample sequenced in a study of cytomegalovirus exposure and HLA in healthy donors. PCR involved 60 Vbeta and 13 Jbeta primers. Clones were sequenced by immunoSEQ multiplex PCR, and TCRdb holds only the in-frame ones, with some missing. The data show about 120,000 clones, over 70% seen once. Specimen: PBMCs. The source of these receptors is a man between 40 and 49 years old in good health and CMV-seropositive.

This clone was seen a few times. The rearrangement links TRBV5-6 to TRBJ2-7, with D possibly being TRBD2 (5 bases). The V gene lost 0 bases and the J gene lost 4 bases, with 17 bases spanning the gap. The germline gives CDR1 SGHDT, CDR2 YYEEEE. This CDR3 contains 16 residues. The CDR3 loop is CASSLAVGSGRYEQYF. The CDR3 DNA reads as TGTGCCAGCAGCTTGGCAGTGGGGAGCGGTAGGTACGAGCAGTACTTC. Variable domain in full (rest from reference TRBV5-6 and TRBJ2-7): DAGVTQSPTHLIKTRGQQVTLRCSPKSGHDTVSWYQQALGQGPQFIFQYYEEEERQRGNFPDRFSGHQFPNYSSELNVNALLLGDSALYLCASSLAVGSGRYEQYFGPGTRLTVT.

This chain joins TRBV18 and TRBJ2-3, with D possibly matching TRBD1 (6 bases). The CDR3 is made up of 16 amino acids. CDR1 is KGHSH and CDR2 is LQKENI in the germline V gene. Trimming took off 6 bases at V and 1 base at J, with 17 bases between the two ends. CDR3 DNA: TGTGCCAGCTCGTCTGTAACGGGACAAGGCACAGATACGCAGTATTTT. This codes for CASSSVTGQGTDTQYF.

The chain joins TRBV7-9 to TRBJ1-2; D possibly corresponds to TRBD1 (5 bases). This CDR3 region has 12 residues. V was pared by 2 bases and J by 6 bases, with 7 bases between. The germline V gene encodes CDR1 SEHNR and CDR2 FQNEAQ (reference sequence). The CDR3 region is CASSLQGNGYTF. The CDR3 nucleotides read TGTGCCAGCAGCTTACAGGGTAATGGCTACACCTTC.

CDR3 DNA sequence: TGTGCCAGCAGCCTCGGGGACAGATACAATCAGCCCCAGCATTTT. Encoded protein: CASSLGDRYNQPQHF. The chain uses TRBV28 and TRBJ1-5, with 7 bases aligning to TRBD1. V was pared by 6 bases and J by 3 bases, with 8 bases of the junction left unmatched. The germline V gene has CDR1 MDHEN and CDR2 SYDVKM. The CDR3 has 15 residues. Full variable domain (outside the CDR3, taken from reference TRBV28 and TRBJ1-5): DVKVTQSSRYLVKRTGEKVFLECVQDMDHENMFWYRQDPGLGLRLIYFSYDVKMKEKGDIPEGYSVSREKKERFSLILESASTNQTSMYLCASSLGDRYNQPQHFGDGTRLSIL.

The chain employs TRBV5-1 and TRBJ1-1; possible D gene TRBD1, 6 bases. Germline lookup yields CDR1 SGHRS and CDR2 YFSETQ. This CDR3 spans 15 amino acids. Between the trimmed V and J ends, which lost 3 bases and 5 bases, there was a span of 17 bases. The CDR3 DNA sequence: TGCGCCAGCAGCTCCCTACAGGGAGGGGGTACTGAAGCTTTCTTT. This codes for CASSSLQGGGTEAFF.

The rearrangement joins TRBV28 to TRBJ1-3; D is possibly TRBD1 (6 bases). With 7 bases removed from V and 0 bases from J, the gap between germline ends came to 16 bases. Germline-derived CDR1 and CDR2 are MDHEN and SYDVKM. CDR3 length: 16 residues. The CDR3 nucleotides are TGTGCCAGCACCCTCCGACAGGCGAGCTCTGGAAACACCATATATTTT. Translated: CASTLRQASSGNTIYF.

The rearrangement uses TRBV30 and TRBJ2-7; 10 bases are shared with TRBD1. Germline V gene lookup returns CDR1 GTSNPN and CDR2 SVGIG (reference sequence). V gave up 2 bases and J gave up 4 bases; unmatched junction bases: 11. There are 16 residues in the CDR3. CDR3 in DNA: TGTGCCTGGAGTCGGGACAGGGGTTTTCCCGAGTACGAGCAGTACTTC. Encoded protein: CAWSRDRGFPEYEQYF.

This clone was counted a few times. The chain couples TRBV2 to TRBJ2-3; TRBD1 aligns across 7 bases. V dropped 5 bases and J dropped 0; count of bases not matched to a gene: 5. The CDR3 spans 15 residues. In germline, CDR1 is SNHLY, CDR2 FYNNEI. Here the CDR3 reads CASSRDRVSTDTQYF. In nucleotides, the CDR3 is TGTGCCAGCAGTCGTGACAGGGTGAGCACAGATACGCAGTATTTT.

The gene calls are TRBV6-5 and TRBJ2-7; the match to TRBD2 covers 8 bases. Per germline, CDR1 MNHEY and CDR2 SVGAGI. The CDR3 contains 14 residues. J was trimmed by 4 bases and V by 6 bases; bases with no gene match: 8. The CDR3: CASSPRGGRYEQYF. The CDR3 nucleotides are TGTGCCAGCAGCCCCCGGGGGGGTAGGTACGAGCAGTACTTC.

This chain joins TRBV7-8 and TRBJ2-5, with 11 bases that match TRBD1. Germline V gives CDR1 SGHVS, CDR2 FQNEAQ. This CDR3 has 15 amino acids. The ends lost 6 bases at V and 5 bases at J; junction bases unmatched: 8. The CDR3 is CASRPYGTGGETQYF. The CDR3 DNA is TGTGCCAGCAGACCCTACGGGACAGGGGGGGAGACCCAGTACTTC.

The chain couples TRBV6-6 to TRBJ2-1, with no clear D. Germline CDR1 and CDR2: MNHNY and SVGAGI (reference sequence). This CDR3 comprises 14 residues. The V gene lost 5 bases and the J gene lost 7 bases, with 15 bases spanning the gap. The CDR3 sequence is CASSDTERLNEQFF. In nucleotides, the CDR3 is TGTGCCAGCAGTGACACCGAACGATTGAATGAGCAGTTCTTC.

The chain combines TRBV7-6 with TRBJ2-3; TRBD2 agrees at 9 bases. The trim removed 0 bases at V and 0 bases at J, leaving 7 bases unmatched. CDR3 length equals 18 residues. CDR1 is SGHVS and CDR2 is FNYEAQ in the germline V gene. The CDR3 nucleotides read TGTGCCAGCAGCTTAGCGCCTAGCGGGACTCCTAGCACAGATACGCAGTATTTT. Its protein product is CASSLAPSGTPSTDTQYF. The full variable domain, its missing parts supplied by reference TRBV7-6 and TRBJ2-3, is GAGVSQSPRYKVTKRGQDVALRCDPISGHVSLYWYRQALGQGPEFLTYFNYEAQQDKSGLPNDRFSAERPEGSISTLTIQRTEQRDSAMYRCASSLAPSGTPSTDTQYFGPGTRLTVL.

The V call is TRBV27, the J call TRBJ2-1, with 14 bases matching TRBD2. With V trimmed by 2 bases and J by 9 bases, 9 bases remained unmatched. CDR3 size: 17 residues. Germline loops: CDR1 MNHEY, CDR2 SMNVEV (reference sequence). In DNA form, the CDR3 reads TGTGCCAGCAGTTTAGGGCGACTAGCGGGAGGGATAGGTGAGCAGTTCTTC. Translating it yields CASSLGRLAGGIGEQFF.

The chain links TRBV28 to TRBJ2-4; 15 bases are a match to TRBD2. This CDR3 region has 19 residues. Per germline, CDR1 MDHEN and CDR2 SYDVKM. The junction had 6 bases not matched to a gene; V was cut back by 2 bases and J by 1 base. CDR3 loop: CASSLPFGTSGRAKNIQYF. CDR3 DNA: TGTGCCAGCAGTTTACCCTTCGGGACTAGCGGGAGGGCCAAAAACATTCAGTACTTC.

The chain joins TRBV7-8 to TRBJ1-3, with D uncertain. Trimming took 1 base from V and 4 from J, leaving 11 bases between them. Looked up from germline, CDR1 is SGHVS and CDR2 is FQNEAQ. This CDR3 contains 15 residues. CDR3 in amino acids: CASSLDSRGGNTIYF. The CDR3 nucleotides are TGTGCCAGCAGCTTAGACTCCCGAGGCGGAAACACCATATATTTT. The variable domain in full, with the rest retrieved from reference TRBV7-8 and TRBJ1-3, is GAGVSQSPRYKVAKRGQDVALRCDPISGHVSLFWYQQALGQGPEFLTYFQNEAQLDKSGLPSDRFFAERPEGSVSTLKIQRTQQEDSAVYLCASSLDSRGGNTIYFGEGSWLTVV.

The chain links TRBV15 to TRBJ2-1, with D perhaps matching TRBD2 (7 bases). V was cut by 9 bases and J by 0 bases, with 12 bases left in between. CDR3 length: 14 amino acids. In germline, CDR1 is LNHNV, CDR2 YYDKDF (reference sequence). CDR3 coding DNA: TGTGCCACTAGGGGGGAGGGCTCCTACAATGAGCAGTTCTTC. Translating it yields CATRGEGSYNEQFF.

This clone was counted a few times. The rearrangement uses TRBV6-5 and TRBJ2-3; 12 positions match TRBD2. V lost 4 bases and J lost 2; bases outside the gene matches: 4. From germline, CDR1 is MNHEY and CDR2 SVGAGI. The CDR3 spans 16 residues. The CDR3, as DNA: TGTGCCAGCAGTTGGTCTAGCGGGGGGGACACAGATACGCAGTATTTT. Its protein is CASSWSSGGDTDTQYF.

DNA for the CDR3: TGTGCAAGTCGCTTAGCGCTAGACCTCCTTCTACCGAACACTGAAGCTTTCTTT. Encoded protein: CASRLALDLLLPNTEAFF. The genes are TRBV12-2 and TRBJ1-1. TRBV12-2 is termed a pseudogene. This CDR3 contains 18 residues.

The CDR3 here is CASRPRTDRDHEQYF. The CDR3 DNA reads TGTGCCAGCAGACCCCGGACTGACAGGGACCACGAGCAGTACTTC. The chain employs TRBV6-5 and TRBJ2-7, with 7 bases fitting TRBD1. V dropped 6 bases and J dropped 5; count of bases not matched to a gene: 13. Germline-derived CDR1 and CDR2 are MNHEY and SVGAGI. This CDR3 region has 15 residues.

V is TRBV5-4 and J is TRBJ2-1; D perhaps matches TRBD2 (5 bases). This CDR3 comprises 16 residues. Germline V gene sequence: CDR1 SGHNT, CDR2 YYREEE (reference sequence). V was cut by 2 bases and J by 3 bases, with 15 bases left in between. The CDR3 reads CASSLVTRRDYNEQFF. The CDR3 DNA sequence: TGTGCCAGCAGCTTAGTTACCCGCCGGGACTACAATGAGCAGTTCTTC.

CDR3 nucleotides: TGTGCCTGGTTTAGACAGGGGAATACTGAAGCTTTCTTT. Protein product: CAWFRQGNTEAFF. The chain combines TRBV30 with TRBJ1-1, with 8 bases identical to TRBD1. The CDR3 extends over 13 amino acids. Trimming took 5 bases from V and 5 from J; bases not matched to a gene: 7. Germline V CDR1 and CDR2: GTSNPN, SVGIG (reference sequence). The full variable domain, with the rest looked up from reference TRBV30 and TRBJ1-1, is SQTIHQWPATLVQPVGSPLSLECTVEGTSNPNLYWYRQAAGRGLQLLFYSVGIGQISSEVPQNLSASRPQDRQFILSSKKLLLSDSGFYLCAWFRQGNTEAFFGQGTRLTVV.

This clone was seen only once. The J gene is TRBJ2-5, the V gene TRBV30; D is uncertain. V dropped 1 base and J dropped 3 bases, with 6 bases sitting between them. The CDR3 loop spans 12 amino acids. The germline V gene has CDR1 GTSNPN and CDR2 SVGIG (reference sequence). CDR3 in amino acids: CAWSGLEETQYF. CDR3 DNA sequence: TGTGCCTGGAGTGGACTGGAAGAGACCCAGTACTTC.

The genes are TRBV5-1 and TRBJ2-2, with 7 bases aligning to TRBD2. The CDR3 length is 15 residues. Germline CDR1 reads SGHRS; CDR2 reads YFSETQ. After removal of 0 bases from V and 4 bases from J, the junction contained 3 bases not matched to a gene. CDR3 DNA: TGCGCCAGCAGCTTGGGCGGGAGCGGCACCGGGGAGCTGTTTTTT. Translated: CASSLGGSGTGELFF.

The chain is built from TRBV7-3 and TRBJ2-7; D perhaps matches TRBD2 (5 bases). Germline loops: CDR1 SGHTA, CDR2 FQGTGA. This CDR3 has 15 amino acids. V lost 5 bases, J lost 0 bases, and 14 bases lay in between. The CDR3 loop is CASSPGGGLSYEQYF. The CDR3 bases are TGTGCCAGCAGCCCCGGCGGCGGACTCTCCTACGAGCAGTACTTC.